This is a list of T cell receptor beta chains from one sample in a study of response to subunit inactivated influenza vaccine. TCRdb fed the RT-PCR reads into MiXCR, producing one record per CDR3 protein. The table shows 650,000 or so distinct CDR3 sequences, with 14% occurring only once. The material sequenced was PBMCs from blood, taken roughly 2 weeks before vaccination. The receptor source for this set is a man aged 50-59 years who received an inactivated influenza vaccine. The CDR3 runs from the conserved cysteine through the conserved F or W. Fields, in order: V gene, J gene, CDR3 protein.

v_call: TRBV6-1
j_call: TRBJ2-3
cdr3_aa: CASMRGLSTDTQYF

v_call: TRBV12-3/TRBV12-4
j_call: TRBJ2-2
cdr3_aa: CASSMGRDTGELFF

v_call: TRBV28
j_call: TRBJ2-3
cdr3_aa: CASSHGTSMPDTQYF

v_call: TRBV12-3/TRBV12-4
j_call: TRBJ2-1
cdr3_aa: CASSLVGGLAGVEQFF

v_call: TRBV7-2
j_call: TRBJ2-3
cdr3_aa: CASSPSTSGRTDTQYF

v_call: TRBV5-1
j_call: TRBJ2-7
cdr3_aa: CASRVDRLFEQYF

v_call: TRBV6-5
j_call: TRBJ2-1
cdr3_aa: CASSYSWREGTNEQFF

v_call: TRBV7-2
j_call: TRBJ2-1
cdr3_aa: CASSFYRRDGEQFF

v_call: TRBV7-2
j_call: TRBJ2-3
cdr3_aa: CASSFSSGRAVNTQYF

v_call: TRBV2
j_call: TRBJ2-7
cdr3_aa: CATLGPRGPTDASYEQYF

v_call: TRBV5-5
j_call: TRBJ2-1
cdr3_aa: CASSSTPSGSINEQFF

v_call: TRBV4-3
j_call: TRBJ2-1
cdr3_aa: CASSHGTSGRNEQFF

v_call: TRBV18
j_call: TRBJ2-3
cdr3_aa: CASSPTSGRAGDTQYF

v_call: TRBV4-1
j_call: TRBJ2-1
cdr3_aa: CASSQVIAGAPNEQFF

v_call: TRBV20-1
j_call: TRBJ2-3
cdr3_aa: CSARGQIYQPDTQYF

v_call: TRBV6-2/TRBV6-3
j_call: TRBJ2-5
cdr3_aa: CASRIGGIQETQYF

v_call: TRBV20-1
j_call: TRBJ2-7
cdr3_aa: CSARRGTGGYEQYF

v_call: TRBV7-8
j_call: TRBJ1-3
cdr3_aa: CASSSVVAGNTIYF

v_call: TRBV3-1
j_call: TRBJ2-7
cdr3_aa: CASSQRTSGTYGYEQYF

v_call: TRBV6-2/TRBV6-3
j_call: TRBJ2-1
cdr3_aa: CASRAVRRPYNEQFF

v_call: TRBV29-1
j_call: TRBJ2-5
cdr3_aa: CSVDAVTSGGLYQETQYF

v_call: TRBV4-3
j_call: TRBJ2-5
cdr3_aa: CASSNRVQETQYF

v_call: TRBV20-1
j_call: TRBJ1-2
cdr3_aa: CSARDPYSGYNYGYTF

v_call: TRBV27
j_call: TRBJ2-6
cdr3_aa: CATRVGSGANVLTF

v_call: TRBV6-5
j_call: TRBJ1-4
cdr3_aa: CASSYSIGTGKGLSEKLFF

v_call: TRBV3-1
j_call: TRBJ2-2
cdr3_aa: CASSHGEGKPGELFF

v_call: TRBV21-1
j_call: TRBJ2-3
cdr3_aa: CASSKEGTRGGKDTQYF

v_call: TRBV11-3
j_call: TRBJ2-3
cdr3_aa: CASAGGLTDTQYF

v_call: TRBV20-1
j_call: TRBJ1-1
cdr3_aa: CSAPHGSREAFF

v_call: TRBV5-4
j_call: TRBJ2-1
cdr3_aa: CASSNPGTTNEQFF

v_call: TRBV27
j_call: TRBJ2-7
cdr3_aa: CASSRQGEGYEHYF

v_call: TRBV20-1
j_call: TRBJ2-7
cdr3_aa: CSARVDRGLYEQYF

v_call: TRBV5-1
j_call: TRBJ2-7
cdr3_aa: CASSATSGGPYEQYF

v_call: TRBV30
j_call: TRBJ1-2
cdr3_aa: CAWSGSRTGGGGYTF

v_call: TRBV6-2/TRBV6-3
j_call: TRBJ2-7
cdr3_aa: CASSYGQASYEQYF